This T cell receptor (beta chain) was captured by sequencing in a study of cytomegalovirus exposure and HLA in healthy donors. V lost 4 bases and J 0 bases, leaving 9 bases between the germline ends. This CDR3 is 14 amino acids long. Germline V CDR1 and CDR2: GTSNPN, SVGIG (reference sequence). PCR primers comprised 60 Vbeta and 13 Jbeta primers. The method was immunoSEQ multiplex PCR; TCRdb's version includes in-frame clones alone and lacks a portion of them. The sample lists under 130,000 clones; roughly 69% were seen once. A word on this clone: Antigen: not known.

Points from the study as a whole: Most TCR sequences showed up rarely, but some public TCRs showed up in many donors. The majority of CMV-associated TCR beta chains were reported as apparently HLA-restricted in a later analysis.

The clonotype comes from a man aged 50 to 59 in good health and CMV-seropositive. J is TRBJ1-4 and V is TRBV30; D gene unclear. Sequenced material: PBMCs. The CDR3 DNA reads as TGTGCCTGGACCCCCCAGGCAACTAATGAAAAACTGTTTTTT. Amino acid sequence: CAWTPQATNEKLFF.